This T cell receptor (beta chain) derives from a study of glioma-infiltrating T cells. General study points: Tissue and blood shared very few CDR3 sequences. Above-expected tissue-blood divergence occurred in all gliomas, most in low-grade ones.

This clonotype was seen many times. The antigen is undetermined. V was clipped by 3 bases and J by 1 base, with 18 bases between them. The CDR3 has 16 residues. CDR1 DFQATT and CDR2 SNEGSKA come from the germline V gene (reference sequence). The iRepertoire nested amplicon-rescue multiplex PCR amplified TCR alpha and beta CDR3s from RNA. For one-step reverse transcription and amplification, 100-400 ng of tissue mRNA or PBMC total RNA was used. TCRdb processed the multiplex PCR reads anew with MiXCR; each CDR3 protein has one entry. Among under 200,000 distinct CDR3 sequences listed, about 47% were seen once.

The receptor was derived from a human donor with low-grade glioma or glioblastoma, undergoing nonglioma brain surgery, or in good health (not recorded which). The genes are TRBV20-1 and TRBJ1-1; D remains unclear. The specimen was glioma tissue, nonneoplastic brain tissue, or PBMCs (not recorded which). In DNA form, the CDR3 reads TGCAGTGCTAGCATATGGGCAGATAGACCGAACACTGAAGCTTTCTTT. Its translation is CSASIWADRPNTEAFF.